This TCR beta chain was identified in a study of T cells in Graves' hyperthyroidism and ophthalmopathy. Broader study findings: Within blood appeared most thyroid clonotypes that had expanded above 0.001.

RNA transcripts were the template for amplifying TCR beta CDR3 regions. HTBI primers were the set used in a first-round RT-PCR of the TCR CDR3. Each CDR3 protein is one row after TCRdb ran MiXCR on the multiplex PCR reads. Among approximately 530,000 distinct CDR3 sequences, roughly 17% were seen once, and the ten largest hold about 17%. As for this clonotype: The antigen is undetermined.

The study excluded patients with uncontrolled infection, other autoimmune disease, pregnancy or lactation. Thyroid ultrasound, orbital computed tomography, clinical symptoms, and serum thyroxine and TRAb underpinned diagnoses. The TCR was taken from a young woman with Graves' hyperthyroidism. Sequences were obtained from blood.

CDR3 sequence reads: CSVRAVNYEQYF. In DNA form, the CDR3 reads TGCAGCGTTAGAGCGGTCAACTACGAGCAGTACTTC. The V gene is TRBV29-1, the J gene TRBJ2-7; a weak D match, TRBD2 (5 bases). Germline V gene lookup returns CDR1 SQVTM and CDR2 ANQGSEA. Trimming cost V 5 bases and J 3 bases, with 11 bases left between them. The CDR3 contains 12 residues.